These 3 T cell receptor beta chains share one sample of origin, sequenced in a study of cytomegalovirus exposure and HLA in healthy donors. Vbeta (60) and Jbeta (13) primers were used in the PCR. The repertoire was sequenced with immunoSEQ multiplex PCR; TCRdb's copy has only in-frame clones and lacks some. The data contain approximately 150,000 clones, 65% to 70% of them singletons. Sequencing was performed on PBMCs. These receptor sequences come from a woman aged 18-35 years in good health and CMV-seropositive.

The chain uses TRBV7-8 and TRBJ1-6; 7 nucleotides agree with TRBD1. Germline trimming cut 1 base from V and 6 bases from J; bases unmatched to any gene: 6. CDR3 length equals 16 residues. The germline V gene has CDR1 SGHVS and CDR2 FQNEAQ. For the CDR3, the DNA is TGTGCCAGCAGCTTAGGGGCGGGACAGAGTAATTCACCCCTCCACTTT. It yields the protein CASSLGAGQSNSPLHF.

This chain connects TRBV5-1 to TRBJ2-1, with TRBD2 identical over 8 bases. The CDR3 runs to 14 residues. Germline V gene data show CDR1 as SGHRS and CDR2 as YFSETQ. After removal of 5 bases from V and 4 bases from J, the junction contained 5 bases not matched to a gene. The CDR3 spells CASRGLGGYNEQFF. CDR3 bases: TGCGCCAGCAGGGGACTAGGGGGATACAATGAGCAGTTCTTC.

The CDR3 bases are TGCGCCAGCAGCCAAGACATCCCGGGACAGGGGACGGAGACCCAGTACTTC. It specifies CASSQDIPGQGTETQYF. This chain connects TRBV4-3 to TRBJ2-5; 10 nucleotides agree with TRBD1. There are 17 residues in the CDR3. CDR1 and CDR2 from the germline V gene are LGHNA and YSLEER. The J segment lost 5 bases and the V segment lost 0 bases, leaving 9 bases of the junction unmatched.